The 3 T cell receptor beta chains below all came from one sample that was sequenced in a study of neurological immune-mediated disorders. TCRdb ran MiXCR on the 5' RACE reads and lists one entry per CDR3 protein. The table lists some 38,000 distinct CDR3 sequences, 13% to 15% of them singletons, with around 27% in the top ten. The sequencing sample was made of PBMCs. These receptors came from a woman aged 45-65 years with HTLV-1-associated myelopathy (HAM/TSP).

The table lists this clonotype with many counts. The chain has TRBV12-3 or TRBV12-4 and TRBJ1-5; TRBD1 matches at 11 bases. The CDR3 is made up of 16 amino acids. Trimming cost V 5 bases and J 1 base; bases outside gene matches: 4. In DNA form, the CDR3 reads TGTGCCAGCAGTCCTGGGACAGGGGGGAGCAATCAGCCCCAGCATTTT. The encoded protein is CASSPGTGGSNQPQHF.

The sample holds many counts of this clonotype. The chain has TRBV5-1 and TRBJ1-4, with 10 positions matching TRBD1. The CDR3 loop spans 15 amino acids. Germline V gives CDR1 SGHRS, CDR2 YFSETQ. Unmatched junction bases numbered 9, after V lost 1 base and J lost 12 bases. CDR3 nucleotides: TGCGCCAGCAGCTTGAAGGGACAGGGGTCATCGGAACTGTTTTTT. Amino acid sequence: CASSLKGQGSSELFF.

By sample share, this clonotype is medium-sized. This chain connects TRBV20-1 to TRBJ1-5; a possible D gene is TRBD1 (5 bases). The V gene lost 3 bases and the J gene lost 4 bases, with 19 bases spanning the gap. This CDR3 has 16 residues. Germline V CDR1 and CDR2: DFQATT, SNEGSKA (reference sequence). This CDR3 reads CSASFGTDFLNQPQHF. CDR3 in DNA: TGCAGTGCTAGTTTCGGGACCGACTTCCTTAATCAGCCCCAGCATTTT.